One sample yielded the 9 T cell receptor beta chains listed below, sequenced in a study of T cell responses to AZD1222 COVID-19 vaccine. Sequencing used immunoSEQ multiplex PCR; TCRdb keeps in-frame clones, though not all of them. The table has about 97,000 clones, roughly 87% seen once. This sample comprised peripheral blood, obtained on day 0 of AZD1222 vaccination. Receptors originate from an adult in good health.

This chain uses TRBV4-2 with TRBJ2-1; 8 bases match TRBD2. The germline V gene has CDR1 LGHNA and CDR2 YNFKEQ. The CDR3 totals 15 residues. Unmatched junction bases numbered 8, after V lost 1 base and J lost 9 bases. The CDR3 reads CASSQAGTRALEQFF. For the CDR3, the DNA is TGTGCCAGCAGCCAAGCCGGGACTAGGGCTCTTGAGCAGTTCTTC.

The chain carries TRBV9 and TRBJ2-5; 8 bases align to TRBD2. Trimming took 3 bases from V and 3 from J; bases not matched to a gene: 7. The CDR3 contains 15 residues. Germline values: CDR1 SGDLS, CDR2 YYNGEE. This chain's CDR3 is CASSESGLEEETQYF. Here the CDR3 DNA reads TGTGCCAGCAGCGAGTCGGGACTAGAGGAAGAGACCCAGTACTTC.

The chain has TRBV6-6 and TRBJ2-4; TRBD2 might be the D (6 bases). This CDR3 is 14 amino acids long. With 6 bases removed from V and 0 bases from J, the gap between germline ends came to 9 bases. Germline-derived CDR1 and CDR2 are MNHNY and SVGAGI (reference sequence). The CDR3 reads CASRAGLAKNIQYF. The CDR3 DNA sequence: TGTGCCAGCAGGGCGGGGTTAGCCAAAAACATTCAGTACTTC.

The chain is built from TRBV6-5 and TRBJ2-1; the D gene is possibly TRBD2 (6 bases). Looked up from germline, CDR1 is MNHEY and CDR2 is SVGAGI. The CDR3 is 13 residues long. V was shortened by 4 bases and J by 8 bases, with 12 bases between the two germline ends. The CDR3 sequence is CASSSTSLHEQFF. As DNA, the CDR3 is TGTGCCAGCAGTTCGACTAGTTTGCATGAGCAGTTCTTC.

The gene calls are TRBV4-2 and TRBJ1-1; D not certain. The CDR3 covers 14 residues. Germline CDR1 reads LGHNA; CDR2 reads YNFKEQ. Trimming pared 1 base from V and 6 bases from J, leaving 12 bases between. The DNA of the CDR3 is TGTGCCAGCAGCCAAGTCCCACAGTCCCCTGAAGCTTTCTTT. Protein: CASSQVPQSPEAFF.

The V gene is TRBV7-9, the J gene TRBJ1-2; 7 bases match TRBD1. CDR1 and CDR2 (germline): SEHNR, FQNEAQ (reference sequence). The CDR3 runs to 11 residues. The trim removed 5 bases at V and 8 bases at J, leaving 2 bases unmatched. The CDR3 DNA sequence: TGTGCCAGCAGCCGACAGGGAGGCTACACCTTC. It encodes CASSRQGGYTF. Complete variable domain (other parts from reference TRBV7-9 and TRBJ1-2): DTGVSQNPRHKITKRGQNVTFRCDPISEHNRLYWYRQTLGQGPEFLTYFQNEAQLEKSRLLSDRFSAERPKGSFSTLEIQRTEQGDSAMYLCASSRQGGYTFGSGTRLTVV.

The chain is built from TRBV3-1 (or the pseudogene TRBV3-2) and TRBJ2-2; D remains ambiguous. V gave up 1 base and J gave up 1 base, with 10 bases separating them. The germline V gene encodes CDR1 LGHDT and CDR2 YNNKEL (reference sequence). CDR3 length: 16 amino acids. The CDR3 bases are TGTGCCAGCAGCCAAGTTCCCCCAGGGAACACCGGGGAGCTGTTTTTT. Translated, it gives CASSQVPPGNTGELFF.

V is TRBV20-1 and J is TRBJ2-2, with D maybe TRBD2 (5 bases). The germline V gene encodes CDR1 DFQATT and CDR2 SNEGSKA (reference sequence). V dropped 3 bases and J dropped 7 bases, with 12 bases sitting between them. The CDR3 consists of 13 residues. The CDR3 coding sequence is TGCAGTGCTAGTCCCCGGGGTGGCGGGGAGCTGTTTTTT. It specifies CSASPRGGGELFF.

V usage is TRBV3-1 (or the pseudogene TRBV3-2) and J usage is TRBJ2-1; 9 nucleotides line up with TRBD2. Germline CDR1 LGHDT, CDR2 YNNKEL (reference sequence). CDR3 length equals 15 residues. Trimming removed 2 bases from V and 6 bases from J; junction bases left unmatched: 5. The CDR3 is CASSQIAGASNEQFF. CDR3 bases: TGTGCCAGCAGCCAAATAGCGGGAGCTAGCAATGAGCAGTTCTTC.